The rows below give T cell receptor beta chains drawn from one sample of a study of CD8 T cells in ankylosing spondylitis. MiXCR was run by TCRdb on the 5' RACE reads, yielding one entry per CDR3 protein. Of some 240,000 distinct CDR3 sequences listed, less than 10% were seen once; the top ten hold under 7.5%. Sequencing was carried out using blood, either unsorted or a sorted T cell fraction (not recorded which). The source of these receptors is a male donor with ankylosing spondylitis or in good health (not recorded which). CDR3s include the opening cysteine and the closing phenylalanine or tryptophan. Fields, in order: J gene, clone size, V gene, CDR3 protein. Size is omitted from some rows. Given values are once, few, many or a class for expanded clones.

J: TRBJ2-7
size: .
V: TRBV30
CDR3: CAWGLAGAYEQYF

J: TRBJ2-7
size: many
V: TRBV11-3
CDR3: CASSLRDREYEQYF

J: TRBJ2-2
size: many
V: TRBV20-1
CDR3: CSARSGYLNTGELFF

J: TRBJ1-5
size: many
V: TRBV27
CDR3: CASKGMTGTVSNQPQHF

J: TRBJ2-1
size: many
V: TRBV4-3
CDR3: CASSQVATLLNEQFF

J: TRBJ1-5
size: .
V: TRBV7-9
CDR3: CASSSQGQPQHF

J: TRBJ2-7
size: many
V: TRBV7-2
CDR3: CASSPRNRGSSYEQYF

J: TRBJ2-3
size: few
V: TRBV5-1
CDR3: CASSLASAHGTDTQYF

J: TRBJ2-2
size: few
V: TRBV5-1
CDR3: CASSMDRADGELFF

J: TRBJ2-5
size: many
V: TRBV20-1
CDR3: CSARDLWSDQETQYF

J: TRBJ2-7
size: many
V: TRBV25-1
CDR3: CASSETQWGQGNYEQYF

J: TRBJ1-3
size: many
V: TRBV6-5
CDR3: CASSYQGWSTGNTIYF

J: TRBJ2-6
size: many
V: TRBV9
CDR3: CASSVWGGAGANVLTF

J: TRBJ2-3
size: many
V: TRBV3-1
CDR3: CASSQEGTDTQYF

J: TRBJ2-2
size: few
V: TRBV7-8
CDR3: CASSLGGFGELFF

J: TRBJ1-1
size: .
V: TRBV6-5
CDR3: CASSYAGGRANTEAFF

J: TRBJ2-5
size: many
V: TRBV29-1
CDR3: CSVVRGNQETQYF